This record concerns one TCR beta chain sequence. This record comes from a study of blood T cell repertoires in COVID-19. Study as a whole: Samples of COVID-19 (acute and convalescent) were obtained from the United States, Italy and Spain. In each case, the material was cDNA or gDNA derived from T cells, B-cell-depleted T cells, or PBMCs.

As originally analysed: Estimated nucleated cell counts came from reference gene primer amplification. TCRdb's copy holds only in-frame clones and misses some; the assay was immunoSEQ multiplex PCR. D and trimming were read from the DNA, whereas the V and J calls and clone size are those reported in that table. There are 100,000 to 150,000 clones in the sample; 70% to 80% occur only once, and approximately 25% lies in the top ten. Trimming shortened V by 1 base and J by 0 bases, and 6 bases separated the two germline ends. There are 14 residues in the CDR3. Germline-derived CDR1 and CDR2 are SEHNR and FQNEAQ (reference sequence).

The chain carries TRBV7-9 and TRBJ2-5; D is possibly TRBD2 (5 bases). The specimen sequenced was peripheral blood. The receptor comes from a human donor in a cohort sampled during active COVID-19. CDR3 sequence: CASSLGRDQETQYF. In nucleotides, the CDR3 is TGTGCCAGCAGCTTAGGGCGGGACCAAGAGACCCAGTACTTC.